This T cell receptor beta chain was sequenced in a study of control samples from healthy donors and cancer patients. The length of the CDR3 is 16 residues. Germline assignment: CDR1 KGHSH and CDR2 LQKENI. Trimming removed 4 bases from V and 4 bases from J, with 14 bases in between. Sequenced by immunoSEQ multiplex PCR; TCRdb stores in-frame clones only, minus some. Of 95,000 to 150,000 clones in the sample, about nine tenths were seen once. Source material: blood. This TCR came from a woman younger than 35 in good health. The gene calls are TRBV18 and TRBJ2-6, with D possibly being TRBD1 (5 bases). The CDR3 protein is CASSRWAQEGANVLTF. The CDR3 nucleotides read TGTGCCAGCTCACGGTGGGCACAGGAAGGGGCCAACGTCCTGACTTTC.